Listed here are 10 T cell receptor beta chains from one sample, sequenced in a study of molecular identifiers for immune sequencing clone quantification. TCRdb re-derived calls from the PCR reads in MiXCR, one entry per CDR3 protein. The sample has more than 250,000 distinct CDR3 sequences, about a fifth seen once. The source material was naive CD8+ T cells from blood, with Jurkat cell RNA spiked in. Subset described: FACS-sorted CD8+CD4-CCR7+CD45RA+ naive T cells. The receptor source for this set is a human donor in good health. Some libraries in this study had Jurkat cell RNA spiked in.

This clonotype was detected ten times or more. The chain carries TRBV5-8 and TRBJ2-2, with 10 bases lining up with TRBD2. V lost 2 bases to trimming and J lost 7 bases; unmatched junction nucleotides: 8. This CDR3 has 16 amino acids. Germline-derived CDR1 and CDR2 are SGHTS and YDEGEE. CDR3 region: CASSFSSGSSGGELFF. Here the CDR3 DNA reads TGTGCCAGCAGCTTTTCTAGCGGGAGTTCTGGCGGGGAGCTGTTTTTT. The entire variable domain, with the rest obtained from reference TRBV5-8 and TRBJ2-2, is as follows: EAGVTQSPTHLIKTRGQQATLRCSPISGHTSVYWYQQALGLGLQFLLWYDEGEERNRGNFPPRFSGRQFPNYSSELNVNALELEDSALYLCASSFSSGSSGGELFFGEGSRLTVL.

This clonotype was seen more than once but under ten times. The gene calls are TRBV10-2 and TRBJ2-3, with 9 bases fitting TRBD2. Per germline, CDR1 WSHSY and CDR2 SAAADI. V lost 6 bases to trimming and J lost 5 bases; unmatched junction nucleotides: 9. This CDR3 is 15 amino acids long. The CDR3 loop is CASRVAGVGGDTQYF. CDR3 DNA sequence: TGCGCCAGCAGGGTAGCGGGAGTGGGTGGAGATACGCAGTATTTT.

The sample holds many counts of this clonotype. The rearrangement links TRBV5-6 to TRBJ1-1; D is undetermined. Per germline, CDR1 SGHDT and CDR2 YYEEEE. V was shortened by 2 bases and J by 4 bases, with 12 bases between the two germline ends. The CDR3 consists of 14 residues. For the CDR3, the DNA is TGTGCCAGCAGCTTAAGTCACAGTGGCACTGAAGCTTTCTTT. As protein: CASSLSHSGTEAFF.

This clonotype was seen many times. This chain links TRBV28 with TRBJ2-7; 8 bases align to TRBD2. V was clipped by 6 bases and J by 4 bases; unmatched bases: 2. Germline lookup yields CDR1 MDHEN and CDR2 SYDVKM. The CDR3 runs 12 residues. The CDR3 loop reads CASRAGEYEQYF. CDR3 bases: TGTGCCAGCAGAGCGGGGGAGTACGAGCAGTACTTC.

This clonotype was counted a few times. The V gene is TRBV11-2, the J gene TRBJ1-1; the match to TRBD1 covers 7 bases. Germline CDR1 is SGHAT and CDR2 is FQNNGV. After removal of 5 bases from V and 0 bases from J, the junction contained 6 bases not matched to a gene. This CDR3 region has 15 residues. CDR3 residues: CASSGQGQMNTEAFF. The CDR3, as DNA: TGTGCCAGCAGCGGGCAGGGACAGATGAACACTGAAGCTTTCTTT.

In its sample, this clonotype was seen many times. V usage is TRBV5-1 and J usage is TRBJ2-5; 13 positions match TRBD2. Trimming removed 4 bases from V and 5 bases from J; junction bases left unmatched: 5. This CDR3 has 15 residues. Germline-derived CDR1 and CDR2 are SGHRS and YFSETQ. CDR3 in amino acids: CASSKGTSGTETQYF. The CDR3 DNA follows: TGCGCCAGCAGCAAAGGGACTAGCGGGACGGAGACCCAGTACTTC.

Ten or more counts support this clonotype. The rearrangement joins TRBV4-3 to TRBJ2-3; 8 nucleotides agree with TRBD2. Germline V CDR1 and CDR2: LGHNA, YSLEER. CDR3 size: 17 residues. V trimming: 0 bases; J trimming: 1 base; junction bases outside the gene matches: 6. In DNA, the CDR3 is TGCGCCAGCAGCCAAGATCGGCGAGCGGGAGGCACAGATACGCAGTATTTT. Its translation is CASSQDRRAGGTDTQYF.

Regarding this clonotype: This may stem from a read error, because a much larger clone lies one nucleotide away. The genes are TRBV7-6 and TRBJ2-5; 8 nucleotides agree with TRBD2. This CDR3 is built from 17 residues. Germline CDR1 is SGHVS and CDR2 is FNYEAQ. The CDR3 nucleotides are TGTGCCAGCAGCTTCGTAGCGGGGCCCTCCCTCCAAGAGACCCAGTGCTTC. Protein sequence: CASSFVAGPSLQETQCF. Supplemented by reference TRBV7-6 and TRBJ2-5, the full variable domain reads GAGVSQSPRYKVTKRGQDVALRCDPISGHVSLYWYRQALGQGPEFLTYFNYEAQQDKSGLPNDRFSAERPEGSISTLTIQRTEQRDSAMYRCASSFVAGPSLQETQCFGPGTRLLVL.

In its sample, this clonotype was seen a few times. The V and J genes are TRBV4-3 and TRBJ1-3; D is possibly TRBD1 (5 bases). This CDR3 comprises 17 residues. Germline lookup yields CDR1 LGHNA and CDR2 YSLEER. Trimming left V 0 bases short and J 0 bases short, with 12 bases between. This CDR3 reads CASSQDRDLRSGNTIYF. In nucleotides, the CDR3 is TGCGCCAGCAGCCAAGATAGGGACCTACGCTCTGGAAACACCATATATTTT.

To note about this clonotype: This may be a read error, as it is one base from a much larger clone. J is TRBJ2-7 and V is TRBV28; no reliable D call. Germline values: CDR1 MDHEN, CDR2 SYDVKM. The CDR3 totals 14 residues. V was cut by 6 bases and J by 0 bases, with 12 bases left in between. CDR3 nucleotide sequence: TGTGCCAGCAGAGAGGCGAGGAGCTCCTACGAGCAGTACTTC. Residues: CASREARSSYEQYF. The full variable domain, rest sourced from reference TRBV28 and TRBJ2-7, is DVKVTQSSRYLVKRTGEKVFLECVQDMDHENMFWYRQDPGLGLRLIYFSYDVKMKEKGDIPEGYSVSREKKERFSLILESASTNQTSMYLCASREARSSYEQYFGPGTRLTVT.